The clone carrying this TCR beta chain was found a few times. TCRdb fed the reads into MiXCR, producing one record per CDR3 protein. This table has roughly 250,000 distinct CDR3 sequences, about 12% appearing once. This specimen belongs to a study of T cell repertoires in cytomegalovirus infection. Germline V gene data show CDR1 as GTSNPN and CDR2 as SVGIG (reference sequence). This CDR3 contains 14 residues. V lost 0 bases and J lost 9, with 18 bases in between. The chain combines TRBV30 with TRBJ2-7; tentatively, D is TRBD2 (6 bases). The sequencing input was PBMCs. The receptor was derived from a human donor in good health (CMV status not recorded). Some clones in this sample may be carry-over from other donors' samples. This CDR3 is CAWSVGPVEGRQYF. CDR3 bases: TGTGCCTGGAGTGTAGGCCCAGTGGAGGGTCGGCAGTACTTC.